This T cell receptor beta chain was sequenced during a study of T-cell memory formation after mild COVID-19. Across the whole study: In these data, TCR clusters were largely donor specific. Overall study findings and caveats: CD4+ contracting clones were found mainly in CM and EM, and CD8+ ones in EMRA. Later expanders leaned toward CD4+, whereas clones contracting from day 15 to 85 were balanced CD4/CD8.

This clonotype has only a few counts. The target antigen is unknown. The CDR3 runs 12 residues. Germline V lookup: CDR1 DFQATT, CDR2 SNEGSKA (reference sequence). V was clipped by 1 base and J by 3 bases, with 6 bases between them. Employing constant-segment primers, 5'RACE generated TCR alpha and TCR beta cDNA libraries bearing sample barcodes and UMIs. A single record per CDR3 protein comes from TCRdb applying MiXCR to the 5' RACE reads. The sample shows about 620,000 distinct CDR3 sequences, approximately 18% of them seen only once. This clonotype originated in an adult woman who had mild COVID-19 (a few samples of this study predate the infection). Cell type and time point are not known. Sample: PBMCs or a T cell subset sorted from them (not recorded which). The J gene is TRBJ1-1, the V gene TRBV20-1; D unclear. CDR3 DNA: TGCAGTGCTAGAGGTCCGGACACTGAAGCTTTCTTT. Its protein product is CSARGPDTEAFF.